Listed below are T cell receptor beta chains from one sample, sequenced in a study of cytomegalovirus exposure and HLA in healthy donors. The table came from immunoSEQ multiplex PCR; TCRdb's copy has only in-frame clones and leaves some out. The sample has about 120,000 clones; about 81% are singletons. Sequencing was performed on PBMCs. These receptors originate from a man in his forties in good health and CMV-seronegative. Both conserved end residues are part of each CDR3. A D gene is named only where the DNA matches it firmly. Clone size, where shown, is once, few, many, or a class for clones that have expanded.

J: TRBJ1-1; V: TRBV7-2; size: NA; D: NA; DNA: TGTGCCAGCAGCCCTACCATGAACACTGAAGCTTTCTTT; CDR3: CASSPTMNTEAFF
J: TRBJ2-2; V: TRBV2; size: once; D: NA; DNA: TGTGCCAGCAACGTTCAGGGTGGGGAGCTGTTTTTT; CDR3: CASNVQGGELFF
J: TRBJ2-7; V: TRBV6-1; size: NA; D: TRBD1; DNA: TGTGCCAGCAGCGAGCTATCCGGGACAGACAACTACTTC; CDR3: CASSELSGTDNYF
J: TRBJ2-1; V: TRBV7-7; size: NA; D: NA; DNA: TGTGCCAGCAGCGGCTCTTATCAGGGTGAGCAGTTCTTC; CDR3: CASSGSYQGEQFF
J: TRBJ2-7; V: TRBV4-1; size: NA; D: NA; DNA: TGCGCCAGCAGCCAAGCGATGACAGTGGGATGGAGCTCCTACGAGCAGTACTTC; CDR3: CASSQAMTVGWSSYEQYF
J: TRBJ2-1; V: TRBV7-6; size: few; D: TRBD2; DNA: TGTGCCAGCAGCAGCCGGACTAGCGCCAACAATGAGCAGTTCTTC; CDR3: CASSSRTSANNEQFF
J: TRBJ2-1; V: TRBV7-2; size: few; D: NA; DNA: TGTGCCAGCAGCTTACGGTACAATGAGCAGTTCTTC; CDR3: CASSLRYNEQFF
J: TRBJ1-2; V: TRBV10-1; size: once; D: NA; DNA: TGCGCCAGCAGTGAAGCTGTATCCTATGGCTACACCTTC; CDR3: CASSEAVSYGYTF
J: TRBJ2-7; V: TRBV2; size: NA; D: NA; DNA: TGTGCCAGCAGTGGGGACTTCTACGAGCAGTACTTC; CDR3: CASSGDFYEQYF
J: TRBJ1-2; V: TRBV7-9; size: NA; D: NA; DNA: TGTGCCAGCAGCTTAACGAGCGCTTTAGGTAATGGCTACACCTTC; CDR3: CASSLTSALGNGYTF
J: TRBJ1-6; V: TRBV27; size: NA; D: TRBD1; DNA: TGTGCCAGCAGTCCCTGGACAGGGAGGGCACCCCTCCACTTT; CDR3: CASSPWTGRAPLHF
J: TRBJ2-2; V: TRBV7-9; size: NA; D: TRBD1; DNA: TGTGCCAGCAGCCCATGGACAGGGGTTAAGACCGGGGAGCTGTTTTTT; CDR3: CASSPWTGVKTGELFF
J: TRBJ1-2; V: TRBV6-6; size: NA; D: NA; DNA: TGTGCCAGCAGTTACATCGCAGGGACAAACTATGGCTACACCTTC; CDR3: CASSYIAGTNYGYTF
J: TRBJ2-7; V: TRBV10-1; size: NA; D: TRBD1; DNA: TGCGCCAGCAGTGACCCCAACGGACAGGGGATGGGGGAGCAGTACTTC; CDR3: CASSDPNGQGMGEQYF
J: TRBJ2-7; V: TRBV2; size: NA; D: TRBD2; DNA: TGTGCCAGCAGCGAGAGGGGACTAGCGGGAGCTGACGAGCAGTACTTC; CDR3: CASSERGLAGADEQYF
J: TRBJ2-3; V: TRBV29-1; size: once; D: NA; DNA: TGCAGCTTTCTAGGAGAAAGCACAGATACGCAGTATTTT; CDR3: CSFLGESTDTQYF
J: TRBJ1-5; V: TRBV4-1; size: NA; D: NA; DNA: TGCGCCAGCAGCCAAAAGTTGGGACAAACGAATCAGCCCCAGCATTTT; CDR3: CASSQKLGQTNQPQHF
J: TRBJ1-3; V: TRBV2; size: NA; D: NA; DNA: TGTGCCAGCAGTGAAGTATTTTTGGGGGCAGGGGCTGGAAACACCATATATTTT; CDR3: CASSEVFLGAGAGNTIYF
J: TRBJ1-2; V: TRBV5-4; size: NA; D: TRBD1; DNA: TGTGCCAGCAGCTTGGGAGGGGGCGTGAGTGGCTACACCTTC; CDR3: CASSLGGGVSGYTF
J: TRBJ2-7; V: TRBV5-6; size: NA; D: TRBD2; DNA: TGTGCCAGCAGCTTCCCCATGCGGGGGATCTACGAGCAGTACTTC; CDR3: CASSFPMRGIYEQYF
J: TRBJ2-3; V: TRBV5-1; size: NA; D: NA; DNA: TGCGCCAGCAGCTTGCCCTCCACAGATACGCAGTATTTT; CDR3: CASSLPSTDTQYF
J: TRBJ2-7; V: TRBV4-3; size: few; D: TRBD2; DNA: TGCGCCAGCAGCCAAGACACCGGGACTAACACCTACGAGCAGTACTTC; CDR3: CASSQDTGTNTYEQYF
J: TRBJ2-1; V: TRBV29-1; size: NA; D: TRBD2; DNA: TGCAGCCCCAACCGACTAGCGGGGGGCAATGAGCAGTTCTTC; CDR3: CSPNRLAGGNEQFF
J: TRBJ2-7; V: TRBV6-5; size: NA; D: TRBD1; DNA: TGTGCCAGCGCCTTGGGACAGTTTTCCTACGAGCAGTACTTC; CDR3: CASALGQFSYEQYF
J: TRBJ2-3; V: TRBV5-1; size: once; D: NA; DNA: TGCGCCAGCAGCTGGTTTCGACAAATGAGCACAGATACGCAGTATTTT; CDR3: CASSWFRQMSTDTQYF
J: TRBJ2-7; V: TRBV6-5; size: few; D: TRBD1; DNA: TGTGCCAGCAGTTACAGGGGGCAGGACTACGAGCAGTACTTC; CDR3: CASSYRGQDYEQYF
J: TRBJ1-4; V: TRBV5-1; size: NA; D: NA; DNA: TGCGCCAGCAGCCCTACCCGAGCGGGTTTGAGGTCGGAACTGTTTTTT; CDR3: CASSPTRAGLRSELFF
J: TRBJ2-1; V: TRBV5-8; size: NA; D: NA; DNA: TGTGCCAGCAGCTCGAGGTATGAGCAGTTCTTC; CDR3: CASSSRYEQFF
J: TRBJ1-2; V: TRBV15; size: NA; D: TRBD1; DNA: TGTGCCACCAGCAGCCGACAGGGAGGCTATGGCTACACCTTC; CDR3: CATSSRQGGYGYTF
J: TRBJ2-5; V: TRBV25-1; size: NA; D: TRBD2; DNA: TGTGCCAGCACCCTAAGCGGGGGAGGTGAGACCCAGTACTTC; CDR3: CASTLSGGGETQYF
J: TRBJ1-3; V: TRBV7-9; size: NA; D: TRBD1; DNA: TGTGCCAGCAGCGTGGACAGGTGGCTTATAGGCTCTGGAAACACCATATATTTT; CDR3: CASSVDRWLIGSGNTIYF
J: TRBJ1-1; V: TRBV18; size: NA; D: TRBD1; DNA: TGTGCCAGCTCACCGGCCGGACAGGGTATGAACACTGAAGCTTTCTTT; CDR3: CASSPAGQGMNTEAFF
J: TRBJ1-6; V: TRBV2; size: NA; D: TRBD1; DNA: TGTGCCAGCAGGGACAGGGCGAATTCACCCCTCCACTTT; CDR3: CASRDRANSPLHF
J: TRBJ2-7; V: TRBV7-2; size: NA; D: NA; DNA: TGTGCCAGCAGCTTCGTCCCCGTGGCAGGGTCCTACGAGCAGTACTTC; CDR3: CASSFVPVAGSYEQYF
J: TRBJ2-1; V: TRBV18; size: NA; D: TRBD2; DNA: TGTGCCAGCTCACCACGGGCTAGCGGGGGGCCATACAATGAGCAGTTCTTC; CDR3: CASSPRASGGPYNEQFF
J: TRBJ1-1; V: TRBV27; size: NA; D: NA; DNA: TGTGCCAGCAGGCCAACGGGTGTCAGGGTGAACACTGAAGCTTTCTTT; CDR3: CASRPTGVRVNTEAFF
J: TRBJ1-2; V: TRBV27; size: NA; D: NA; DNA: TGTGCCAGCAGTTCCTCCCGGGGTGTGAATGGCTACACCTTC; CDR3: CASSSSRGVNGYTF
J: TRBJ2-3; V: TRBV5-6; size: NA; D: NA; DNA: TGTGCCAGCAGCTTCCTCACAGATACGCAGTATTTT; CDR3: CASSFLTDTQYF
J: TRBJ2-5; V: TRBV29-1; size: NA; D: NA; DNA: TGCAGCGTTGGTGACACCCAAGAGACCCAGTACTTC; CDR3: CSVGDTQETQYF
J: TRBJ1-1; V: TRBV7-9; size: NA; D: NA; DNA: TGTGCCAGCAGCTTATGGGGGGGGACTGAAGCTTTCTTT; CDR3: CASSLWGGTEAFF